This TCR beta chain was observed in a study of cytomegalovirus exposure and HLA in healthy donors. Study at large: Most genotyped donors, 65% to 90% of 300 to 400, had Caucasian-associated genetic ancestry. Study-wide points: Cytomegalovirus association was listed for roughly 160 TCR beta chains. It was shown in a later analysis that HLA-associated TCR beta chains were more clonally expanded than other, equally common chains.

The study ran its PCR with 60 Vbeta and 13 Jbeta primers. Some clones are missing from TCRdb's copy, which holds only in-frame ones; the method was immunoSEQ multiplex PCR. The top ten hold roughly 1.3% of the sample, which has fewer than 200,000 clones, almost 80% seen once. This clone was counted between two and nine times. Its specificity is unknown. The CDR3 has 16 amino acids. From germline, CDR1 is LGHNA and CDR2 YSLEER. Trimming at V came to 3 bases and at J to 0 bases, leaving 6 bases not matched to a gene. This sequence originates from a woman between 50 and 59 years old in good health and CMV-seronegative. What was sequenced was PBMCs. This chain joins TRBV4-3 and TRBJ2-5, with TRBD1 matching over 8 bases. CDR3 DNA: TGCGCCAGCAGCCAGGGTACAGGGGGAGACCAAGAGACCCAGTACTTC. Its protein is CASSQGTGGDQETQYF.